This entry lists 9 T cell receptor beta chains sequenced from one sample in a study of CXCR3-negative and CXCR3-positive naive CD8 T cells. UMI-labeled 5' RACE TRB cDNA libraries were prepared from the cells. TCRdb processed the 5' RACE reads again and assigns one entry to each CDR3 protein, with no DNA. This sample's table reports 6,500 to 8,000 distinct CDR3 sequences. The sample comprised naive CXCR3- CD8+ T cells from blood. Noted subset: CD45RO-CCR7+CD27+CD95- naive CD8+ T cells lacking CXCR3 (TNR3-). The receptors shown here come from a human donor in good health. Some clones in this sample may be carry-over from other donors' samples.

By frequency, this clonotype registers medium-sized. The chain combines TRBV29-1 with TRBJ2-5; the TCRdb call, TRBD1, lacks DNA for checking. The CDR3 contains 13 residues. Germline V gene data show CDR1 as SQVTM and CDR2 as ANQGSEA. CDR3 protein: CSDKDGIEETQYF.

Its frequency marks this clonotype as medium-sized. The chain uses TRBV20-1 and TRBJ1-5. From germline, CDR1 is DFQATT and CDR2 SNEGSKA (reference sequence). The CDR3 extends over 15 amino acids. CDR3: CSAREEVHSNQPQHF.

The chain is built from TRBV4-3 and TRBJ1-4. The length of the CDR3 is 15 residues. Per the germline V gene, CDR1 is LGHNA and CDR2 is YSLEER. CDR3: CASSQGTGRDEKLFF.

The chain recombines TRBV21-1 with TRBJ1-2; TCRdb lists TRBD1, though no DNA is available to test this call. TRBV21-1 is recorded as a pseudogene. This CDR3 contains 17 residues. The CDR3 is CASSKAGTGTGGYGYTF.

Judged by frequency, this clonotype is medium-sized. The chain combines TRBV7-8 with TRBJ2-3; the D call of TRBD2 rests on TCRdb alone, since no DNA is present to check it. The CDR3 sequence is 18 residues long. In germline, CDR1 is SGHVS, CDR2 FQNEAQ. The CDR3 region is CASSLDGGTSGSTDTQYF.

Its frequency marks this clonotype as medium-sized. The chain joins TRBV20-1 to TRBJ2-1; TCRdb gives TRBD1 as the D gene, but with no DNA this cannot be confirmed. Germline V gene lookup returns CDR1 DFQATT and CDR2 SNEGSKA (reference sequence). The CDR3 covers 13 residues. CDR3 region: CSAGRGTYNEQFF.

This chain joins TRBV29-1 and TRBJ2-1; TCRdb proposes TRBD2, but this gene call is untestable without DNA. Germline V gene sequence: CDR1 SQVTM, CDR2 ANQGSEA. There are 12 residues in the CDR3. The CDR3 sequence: CSVLPPRNEQFF.

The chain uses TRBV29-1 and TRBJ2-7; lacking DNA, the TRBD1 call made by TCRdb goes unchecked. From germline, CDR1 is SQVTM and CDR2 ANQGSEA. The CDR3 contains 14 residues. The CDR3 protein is CSVGGGTGYSEQYF.

The CDR3 loop is CASSLVSRSSTDTQYF. The chain links TRBV7-9 to TRBJ2-3. Germline assignment: CDR1 SEHNR and CDR2 FQNEAQ (reference sequence). The CDR3 has 16 residues.